The TCR beta chain under discussion was sequenced for a study of T cell responses to AZD1222 COVID-19 vaccine. Study observations and caveats: Clonal diversity was possibly underestimated; the donors were predominantly white British and more often female.

Sequencing used immunoSEQ multiplex PCR; TCRdb keeps in-frame clones, though not all of them. Seen here are roughly 100,000 clones, 85% to 90% observed once, and the top ten hold around 3.9%. In germline, CDR1 is LNHDA, CDR2 SQIVND (reference sequence). This CDR3 spans 15 amino acids. Trimming stripped 6 bases from V and 0 bases from J, with 14 bases between. Details on this clone: Its antigen is not known.

The receptor was derived from an adult in good health. Sequencing used peripheral blood, obtained on day 0 of AZD1222 vaccination. V usage is TRBV19 and J usage is TRBJ1-1, with a weak D call TRBD1 (5 bases). CDR3 sequence: CASSPLWGLNTEAFF. CDR3 nucleotides: TGTGCCAGTAGCCCTCTGTGGGGCCTGAACACTGAAGCTTTCTTT. The variable domain in full, completed from reference TRBV19 and TRBJ1-1, reads DGGITQSPKYLFRKEGQNVTLSCEQNLNHDAMYWYRQDPGQGLRLIYYSQIVNDFQKGDIAEGYSVSREKKESFPLTVTSAQKNPTAFYLCASSPLWGLNTEAFFGQGTRLTVV.